The 27 T cell receptor beta chains given below trace back to one sample, sequenced in a study of OX40 agonist ivuxolimab in advanced cancers. Measured with immunoSEQ multiplex PCR; TCRdb has only the in-frame clones, and not every one. Among tens of thousands of clones listed, under 85% were seen once. This specimen was CD4+ or CD8+ T cells sorted from blood, taken in a trial of the OX40 agonist ivuxolimab. These TCRs come from an adult with an advanced solid tumor such as melanoma, head and neck, liver or kidney cancer.

The V gene is TRBV5-1, the J gene TRBJ2-2, with a possible D match to TRBD2 (6 bases). The CDR3 loop spans 14 amino acids. CDR1 is SGHRS and CDR2 is YFSETQ in the germline V gene. V shed 4 bases and J shed 1 base, with 8 bases lying between them. The CDR3 sequence is CASSAGMNTGELFF. CDR3 DNA sequence: TGCGCCAGCAGCGCGGGGATGAACACCGGGGAGCTGTTTTTT. Using reference TRBV5-1 and TRBJ2-2 for the parts outside the CDR3, the full variable domain is KAGVTQTPRYLIKTRGQQVTLSCSPISGHRSVSWYQQTPGQGLQFLFEYFSETQRNKGNFPGRFSGRQFSNSRSEMNVSTLELGDSALYLCASSAGMNTGELFFGEGSRLTVL.

The V and J genes are TRBV7-8 and TRBJ1-3; unclear D gene. V was pared by 0 bases and J by 0 bases, with 6 bases between. Germline CDR1 is SGHVS and CDR2 is FQNEAQ. The CDR3 loop spans 15 amino acids. CDR3 bases: TGTGCCAGCAGCTTAGCGGCTGACTCTGGAAACACCATATATTTT. Translation: CASSLAADSGNTIYF. Combining the CDR3 with reference TRBV7-8 and TRBJ1-3 gives the whole variable domain GAGVSQSPRYKVAKRGQDVALRCDPISGHVSLFWYQQALGQGPEFLTYFQNEAQLDKSGLPSDRFFAERPEGSVSTLKIQRTQQEDSAVYLCASSLAADSGNTIYFGEGSWLTVV.

The rearrangement joins TRBV30 to TRBJ1-5, with D perhaps TRBD1 (5 bases). This CDR3 is built from 15 residues. Germline V gene sequence: CDR1 GTSNPN, CDR2 SVGIG (reference sequence). V was shortened by 0 bases and J by 2 bases, with 11 bases between the two germline ends. The CDR3 is CAWSVLMGGNQPQHF. CDR3 bases: TGTGCCTGGAGTGTACTGATGGGGGGCAATCAGCCCCAGCATTTT.

By share, this clone ranks as medium-sized (0.01 to 0.1%). The J gene is TRBJ1-5, the V gene TRBV2, with D tentatively TRBD1 (5 bases). The V gene lost 6 bases and the J gene lost 0 bases, with 12 bases spanning the gap. This CDR3 comprises 15 residues. Germline V gives CDR1 SNHLY, CDR2 FYNNEI. CDR3 sequence reads: CASRGTRGSNQPQHF. CDR3 DNA: TGTGCCAGCAGGGGTACAAGGGGTAGCAATCAGCCCCAGCATTTT.

V is TRBV7-9 and J is TRBJ2-7; D may be TRBD2 (6 bases). The germline CDR1 and CDR2 sequences are SEHNR and FQNEAQ (reference sequence). CDR3 length: 14 residues. V was cut by 4 bases and J by 0 bases, with 10 bases left in between. CDR3 residues: CASSSSGGSYEQYV. The DNA for the CDR3 is TGTGCCAGCAGCTCCTCCGGGGGCTCCTACGAGCAGTACGTC.

The chain recombines TRBV11-3 with TRBJ2-1; 7 nucleotides agree with TRBD1. Germline V gene sequence: CDR1 SGHNT, CDR2 YENEEA. V shed 5 bases, J shed 3 bases, and the junction held 4 bases outside the gene matches. The CDR3 has 14 residues. Here the CDR3 DNA reads TGTGCCAGCAGCCCCGGGACAGTCTACAATGAGCAGTTCTTC. Amino acid sequence: CASSPGTVYNEQFF.

The chain employs TRBV28 and TRBJ1-2; no clear D gene. Trimming stripped 4 bases from V and 8 bases from J, with 11 bases between. The CDR3 sequence is 12 residues long. Germline CDR1 and CDR2: MDHEN and SYDVKM. The CDR3 coding sequence is TGTGCCAGCAGTTCGAATTCGTGGGGCTACACCTTC. Amino acids: CASSSNSWGYTF.

The chain employs TRBV19 and TRBJ1-5; 9 bases agree with TRBD1. Per germline, CDR1 LNHDA and CDR2 SQIVND (reference sequence). After removal of 10 bases from V and 1 base from J, the junction contained 5 bases not matched to a gene. This CDR3 is built from 14 residues. The CDR3 sequence is CATYDRGSNQPQHF. DNA for the CDR3: TGTGCCACTTACGACAGGGGGAGCAATCAGCCCCAGCATTTT.

The genes are TRBV28 and TRBJ1-5, with D perhaps matching TRBD1 (5 bases). V was cut by 5 bases and J by 2 bases, with 13 bases left in between. Germline V gene sequence: CDR1 MDHEN, CDR2 SYDVKM. There are 15 residues in the CDR3. CDR3 region: CASSAHRGGNQPQHF. In DNA, the CDR3 is TGTGCCAGCAGTGCCCACCGGGGGGGCAATCAGCCCCAGCATTTT.

The chain combines TRBV2 with TRBJ1-1, with a possible D match to TRBD1 (6 bases). The CDR3 extends over 15 amino acids. The V end was cut by 1 base, the J end by 11 bases, with 20 bases between. In germline, CDR1 is SNHLY, CDR2 FYNNEI. DNA of the CDR3: TGTGCCAGCAGTGAAGAAACAGGGTTTTTTGTGTATGCTTTCTTT. It encodes CASSEETGFFVYAFF.

V and J are TRBV9 and TRBJ2-6; D gene uncertain. CDR3 length: 14 amino acids. The germline gives CDR1 SGDLS, CDR2 YYNGEE. Trimming removed 3 bases at V and 4 bases at J, with 8 bases between. CDR3 loop: CASSAPAGANVLTF. CDR3 coding DNA: TGTGCCAGCAGCGCCCCTGCCGGGGCCAACGTCCTGACTTTC.

The chain joins TRBV5-1 to TRBJ2-3; the D gene is possibly TRBD1 (6 bases). Germline CDR1 SGHRS, CDR2 YFSETQ. Trimming shortened V by 3 bases and J by 5 bases, and 13 bases separated the two germline ends. The CDR3 has 14 residues. In DNA form, the CDR3 reads TGCGCCAGCAGCTGGGGACAATCGGGAGATACGCAGTATTTT. It translates to CASSWGQSGDTQYF.

The rearrangement joins TRBV9 to TRBJ2-3; 12 positions match TRBD2. The J segment lost 1 base and the V segment lost 4 bases, leaving 7 bases of the junction unmatched. The CDR3 is made up of 17 amino acids. Germline V gene sequence: CDR1 SGDLS, CDR2 YYNGEE. In DNA form, the CDR3 reads TGTGCCAGCAGCCCCGGCCTAGCGGGGGGGGGCACAGATACGCAGTATTTT. The encoded protein is CASSPGLAGGGTDTQYF.

This clone was observed a single time. The chain employs TRBV10-3 and TRBJ2-5; tentatively, D is TRBD1 (6 bases). V lost 4 bases, J lost 1 base, and 7 bases lay in between. The CDR3 has 13 residues. CDR1 ENHRY and CDR2 SYGVKD come from the germline V gene. The CDR3 DNA follows: TGTGCCATCAGTGGGACAGCCCAAGAGACCCAGTACTTC. This sequence encodes CAISGTAQETQYF.

V is TRBV5-1 and J is TRBJ2-7, with 7 bases that match TRBD1. Trimming cost V 4 bases and J 3 bases; bases outside gene matches: 7. The CDR3 is made up of 14 amino acids. CDR1 is SGHRS and CDR2 is YFSETQ in the germline V gene. CDR3 residues: CASSVWDSRYEQYF. CDR3 coding DNA: TGCGCCAGCAGCGTCTGGGACAGTCGCTACGAGCAGTACTTC.

The chain employs TRBV9 and TRBJ1-6; D not certain. CDR3 length equals 13 residues. The ends were cut back, 0 bases at V and 10 bases at J, with 8 bases in the middle. Looked up from germline, CDR1 is SGDLS and CDR2 is YYNGEE. This CDR3 reads CASSVEGSSPLHF. CDR3 in DNA: TGTGCCAGCAGCGTAGAAGGTAGCTCACCCCTCCACTTT.

V usage is TRBV19 and J usage is TRBJ1-1, with a possible D match to TRBD1 (6 bases). The CDR3 is made up of 14 amino acids. Germline-derived CDR1 and CDR2 are LNHDA and SQIVND (reference sequence). The V end was cut by 1 base, the J end by 0 bases, with 6 bases between. The CDR3: CASSIGQVNTEAFF. The CDR3 nucleotides read TGTGCCAGTAGTATAGGACAGGTGAACACTGAAGCTTTCTTT.

The V and J genes are TRBV19 and TRBJ2-5; D ambiguous. Trimming stripped 2 bases from V and 7 bases from J, with 11 bases between. The CDR3 totals 13 residues. The germline gives CDR1 LNHDA, CDR2 SQIVND (reference sequence). The CDR3 loop reads CASSILSFRTQYF. The CDR3 bases are TGTGCCAGTAGTATACTCAGCTTCAGGACCCAGTACTTC.

This clone was recorded only once. Written as DNA, the CDR3 is TGTGCCAGCAGCCTAGACACCGGGGAGCTGTTTTTT. Translated, it gives CASSLDTGELFF. The chain employs TRBV6-6 and TRBJ2-2; D unclear. This CDR3 has 12 residues. V lost 6 bases and J 3 bases, leaving 5 bases between the germline ends. CDR1 is MNHNY, CDR2 SVGAGI, per germline (reference sequence).

This chain uses TRBV2 with TRBJ1-1, with D maybe TRBD1 (5 bases). V was cut by 6 bases and J by 2 bases, with 16 bases left in between. The CDR3 has 15 amino acids. The germline CDR1 and CDR2 sequences are SNHLY and FYNNEI. CDR3 bases: TGTGCCAGCAGCCTGCAGGGACCGCTCAACACTGAAGCTTTCTTT. Residues: CASSLQGPLNTEAFF.

V usage is TRBV6-5 and J usage is TRBJ2-7, with TRBD2 identical over 9 bases. CDR1 is MNHEY, CDR2 SVGAGI, per germline. This CDR3 is built from 14 residues. The V gene end was trimmed by 3 bases and the J gene end by 5 bases; junction bases not matched to a gene: 5. CDR3 nucleotide sequence: TGTGCCAGCAGTTATAGAGTAGCGGGAGACGAGCAGTACTTC. Translated, it gives CASSYRVAGDEQYF.

The chain joins TRBV28 to TRBJ2-7, with a weak D call TRBD2 (7 bases). The CDR3 runs 12 residues. V dropped 4 bases and J dropped 6 bases, with 10 bases sitting between them. CDR1 and CDR2 (germline): MDHEN, SYDVKM. The CDR3 reads CASSSGGFEQYF. The CDR3 DNA reads TGTGCCAGCAGTTCGGGGGGCTTCGAGCAGTACTTC.

The chain recombines TRBV6-6 with TRBJ2-1; 11 bases agree with TRBD2. Germline V gene sequence: CDR1 MNHNY, CDR2 SVGAGI (reference sequence). CDR3 size: 16 residues. Unmatched junction bases numbered 9, after V lost 6 bases and J lost 5 bases. DNA of the CDR3: TGTGCCAGCAGACCTTTAGCGGGAGGGCTAAACAATGAGCAGTTCTTC. As protein: CASRPLAGGLNNEQFF.

This clone turned up a few times. The chain couples TRBV14 to TRBJ1-1, with D possibly TRBD1 on 5 matching bases. Germline V gene data show CDR1 as SGHDN and CDR2 as FVKESK. The CDR3 has 11 residues. Trimming stripped 2 bases from V and 11 bases from J, with 9 bases between. The CDR3 region has the DNA TGTGCCAGCAGCCAAACAGGAGGTGCTTTCTTT. This sequence encodes CASSQTGGAFF.

V and J are TRBV11-2 and TRBJ2-4; the match to TRBD1 covers 8 bases. CDR3 length equals 17 residues. V shed 2 bases and J 0 bases; nucleotides not matched to a gene: 6. The germline CDR1 and CDR2 sequences are SGHAT and FQNNGV. The CDR3: CASSLWTGPLAKNIQYF. The CDR3, as DNA: TGTGCCAGCAGCTTATGGACAGGGCCCTTAGCCAAAAACATTCAGTACTTC.

The CDR3 spells CASSEGGLLYEQYV. The CDR3 region has the DNA TGCGCCAGCAGTGAGGGGGGGCTTCTCTACGAGCAGTACGTC. The chain is built from TRBV10-2 and TRBJ2-7, with D perhaps given as TRBD1 or TRBD2 (6 bases each). With 2 bases removed from V and 3 bases from J, the gap between germline ends came to 11 bases. Germline V lookup: CDR1 WSHSY, CDR2 SAAADI. The CDR3 is 14 residues long.

The chain carries TRBV6-5 and TRBJ1-1; TRBD1 is a possible D gene (5 bases). Germline CDR1 MNHEY, CDR2 SVGAGI. CDR3 length: 14 amino acids. Trimming shortened V by 0 bases and J by 4 bases, and 9 bases separated the two germline ends. In DNA, the CDR3 is TGTGCCAGCAGTTACTCTTTACAGGCCACTGAAGCTTTCTTT. Amino acid sequence: CASSYSLQATEAFF.